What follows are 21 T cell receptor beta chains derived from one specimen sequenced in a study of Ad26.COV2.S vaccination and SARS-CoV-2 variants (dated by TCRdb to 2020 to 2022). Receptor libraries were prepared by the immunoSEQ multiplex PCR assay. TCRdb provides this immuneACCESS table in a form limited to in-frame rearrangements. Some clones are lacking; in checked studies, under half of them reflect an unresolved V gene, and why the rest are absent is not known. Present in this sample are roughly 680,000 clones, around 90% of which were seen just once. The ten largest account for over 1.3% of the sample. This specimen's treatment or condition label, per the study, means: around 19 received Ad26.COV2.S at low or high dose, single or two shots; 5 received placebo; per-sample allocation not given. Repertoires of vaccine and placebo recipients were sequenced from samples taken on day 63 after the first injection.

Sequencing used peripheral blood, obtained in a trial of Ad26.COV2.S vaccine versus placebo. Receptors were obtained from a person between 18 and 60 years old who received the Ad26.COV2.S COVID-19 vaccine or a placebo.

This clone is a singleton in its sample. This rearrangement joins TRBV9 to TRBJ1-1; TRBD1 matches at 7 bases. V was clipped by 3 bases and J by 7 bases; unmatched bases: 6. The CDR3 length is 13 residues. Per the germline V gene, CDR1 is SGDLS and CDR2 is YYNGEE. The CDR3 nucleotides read TGTGCCAGCAGCGGGGCGGGACAGCTTGAAGCTTTCTTT. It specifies CASSGAGQLEAFF.

The chain's CDR3 is CASSWTGLPYEQYF. The CDR3 nucleotides read TGTGCCAGCAGCTGGACAGGCCTTCCCTACGAGCAGTACTTC. This chain connects TRBV5-6 to TRBJ2-7; 7 bases line up with TRBD1. This CDR3 has 14 residues. Germline loops: CDR1 SGHDT, CDR2 YYEEEE. Trimming removed 3 bases from V and 2 bases from J; junction bases left unmatched: 5.

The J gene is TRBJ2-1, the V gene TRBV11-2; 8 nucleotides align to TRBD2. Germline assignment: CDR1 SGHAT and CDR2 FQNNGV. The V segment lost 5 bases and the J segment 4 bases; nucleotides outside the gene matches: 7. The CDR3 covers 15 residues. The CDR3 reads CASSPTSGYYNEQFF. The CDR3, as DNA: TGTGCCAGCAGCCCCACTAGCGGATATTACAATGAGCAGTTCTTC.

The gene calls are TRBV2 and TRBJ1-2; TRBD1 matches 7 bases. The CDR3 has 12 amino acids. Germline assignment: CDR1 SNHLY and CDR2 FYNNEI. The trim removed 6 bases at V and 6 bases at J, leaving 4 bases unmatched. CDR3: CASRLQGDGYTF. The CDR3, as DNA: TGTGCCAGCAGACTGCAGGGGGATGGCTACACCTTC.

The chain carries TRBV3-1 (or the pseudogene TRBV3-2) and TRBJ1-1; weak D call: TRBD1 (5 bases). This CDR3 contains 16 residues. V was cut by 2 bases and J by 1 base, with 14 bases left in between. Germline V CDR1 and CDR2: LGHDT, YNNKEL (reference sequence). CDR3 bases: TGTGCCAGCAGCCAACCCGGTTTCGGGGCGAACACTGAAGCTTTCTTT. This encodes CASSQPGFGANTEAFF.

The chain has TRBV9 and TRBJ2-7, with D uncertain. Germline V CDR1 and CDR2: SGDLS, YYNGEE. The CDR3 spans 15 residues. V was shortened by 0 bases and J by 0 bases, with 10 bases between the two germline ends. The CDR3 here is CASSVGVSSSYEQYF. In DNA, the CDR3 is TGTGCCAGCAGCGTAGGAGTGAGTAGCTCCTACGAGCAGTACTTC.

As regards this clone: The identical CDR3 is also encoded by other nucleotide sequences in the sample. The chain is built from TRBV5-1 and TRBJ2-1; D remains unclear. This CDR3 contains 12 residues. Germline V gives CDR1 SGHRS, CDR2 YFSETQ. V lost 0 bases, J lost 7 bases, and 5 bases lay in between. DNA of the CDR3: TGCGCCAGCAGCTTGGGGGGTAATGAGCAGTTCTTC. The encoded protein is CASSLGGNEQFF.

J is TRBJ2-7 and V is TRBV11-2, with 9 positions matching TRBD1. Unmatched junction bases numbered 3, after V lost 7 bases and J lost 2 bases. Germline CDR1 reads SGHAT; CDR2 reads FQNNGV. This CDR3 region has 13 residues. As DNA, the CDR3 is TGTGCCAGCACCCGGACAGGGGCCTACGAGCAGTACTTC. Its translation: CASTRTGAYEQYF.

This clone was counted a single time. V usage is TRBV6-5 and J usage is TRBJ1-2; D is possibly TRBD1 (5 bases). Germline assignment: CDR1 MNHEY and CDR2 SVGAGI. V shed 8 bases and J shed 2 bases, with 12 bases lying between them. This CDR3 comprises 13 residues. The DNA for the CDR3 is TGTGCCAGCGGACCGACAGAGAACTATGGCTACACCTTC. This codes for CASGPTENYGYTF.

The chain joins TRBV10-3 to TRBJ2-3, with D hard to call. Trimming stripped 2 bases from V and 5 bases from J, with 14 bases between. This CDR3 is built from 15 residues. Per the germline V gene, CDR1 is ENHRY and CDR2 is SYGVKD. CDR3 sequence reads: CAISETTAVGDTQYF. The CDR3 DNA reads TGTGCCATCAGTGAGACGACCGCGGTTGGAGATACGCAGTATTTT.

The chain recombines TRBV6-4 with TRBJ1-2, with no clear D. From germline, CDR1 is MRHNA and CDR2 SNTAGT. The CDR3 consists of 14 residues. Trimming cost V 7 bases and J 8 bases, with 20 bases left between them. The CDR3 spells CASTSQAGLGGYTF. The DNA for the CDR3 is TGTGCCAGCACCTCCCAGGCCGGCCTAGGAGGCTACACCTTC.

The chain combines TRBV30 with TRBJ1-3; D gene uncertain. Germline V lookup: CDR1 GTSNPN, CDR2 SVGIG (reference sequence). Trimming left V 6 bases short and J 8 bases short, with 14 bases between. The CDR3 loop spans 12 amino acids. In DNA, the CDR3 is TGTGCCTGTAGTCCCATCGAGGACACCATATATTTT. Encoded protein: CACSPIEDTIYF.

Here the CDR3 DNA reads TGTGCCAGCAGGAGAACCAGGGAAAGCGGGTACGAGCAGTACTTC. It encodes CASRRTRESGYEQYF. The J gene is TRBJ2-7, the V gene TRBV6-5; the D gene is possibly TRBD2 (6 bases). CDR1 and CDR2 from the germline V gene are MNHEY and SVGAGI. The V end lost 6 bases, the J end lost 4 bases, and 19 bases lay between the germline ends. The CDR3 loop spans 15 amino acids.

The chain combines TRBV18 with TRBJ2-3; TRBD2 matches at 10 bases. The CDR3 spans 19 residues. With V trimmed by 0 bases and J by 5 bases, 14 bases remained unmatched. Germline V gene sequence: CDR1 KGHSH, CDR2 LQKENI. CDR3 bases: TGTGCCAGCTCACCACCGACTACCCCCCAGCGGGGGGGCATAGATACGCAGTATTTT. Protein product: CASSPPTTPQRGGIDTQYF.

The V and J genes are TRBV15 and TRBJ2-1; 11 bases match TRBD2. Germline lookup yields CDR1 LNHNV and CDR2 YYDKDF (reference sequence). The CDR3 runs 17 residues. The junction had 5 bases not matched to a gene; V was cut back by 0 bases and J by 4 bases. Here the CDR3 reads CATSRELGLADYNEQFF. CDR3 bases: TGTGCCACCAGCAGAGAGCTGGGACTAGCGGATTACAATGAGCAGTTCTTC.

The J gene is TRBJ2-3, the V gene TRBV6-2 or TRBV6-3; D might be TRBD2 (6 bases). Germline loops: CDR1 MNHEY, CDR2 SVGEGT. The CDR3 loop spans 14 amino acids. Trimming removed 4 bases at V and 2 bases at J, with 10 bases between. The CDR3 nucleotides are TGTGCCAGCAGTTTGGGACTCTACACAGATACGCAGTATTTT. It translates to CASSLGLYTDTQYF.

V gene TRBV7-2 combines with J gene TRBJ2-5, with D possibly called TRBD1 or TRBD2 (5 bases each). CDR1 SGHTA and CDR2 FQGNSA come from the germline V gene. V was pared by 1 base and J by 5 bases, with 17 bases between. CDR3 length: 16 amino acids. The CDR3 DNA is TGTGCCAGCAGCTTAGTTGTGCGGACAAGGACTGAGACCCAGTACTTC. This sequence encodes CASSLVVRTRTETQYF.

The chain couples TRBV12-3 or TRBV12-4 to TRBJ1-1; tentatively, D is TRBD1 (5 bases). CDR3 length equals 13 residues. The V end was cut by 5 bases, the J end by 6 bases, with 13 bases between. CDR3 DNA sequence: TGTGCCAGCAGTGTCTCGGGGGTAGCTGAAGCTTTCTTT. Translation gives CASSVSGVAEAFF.

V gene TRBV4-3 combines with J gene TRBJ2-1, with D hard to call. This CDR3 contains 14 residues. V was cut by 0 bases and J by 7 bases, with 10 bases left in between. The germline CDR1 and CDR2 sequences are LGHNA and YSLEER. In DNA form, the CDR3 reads TGCGCCAGCAGCCAAGATCGACGGGTTAATGAGCAGTTCTTC. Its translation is CASSQDRRVNEQFF.

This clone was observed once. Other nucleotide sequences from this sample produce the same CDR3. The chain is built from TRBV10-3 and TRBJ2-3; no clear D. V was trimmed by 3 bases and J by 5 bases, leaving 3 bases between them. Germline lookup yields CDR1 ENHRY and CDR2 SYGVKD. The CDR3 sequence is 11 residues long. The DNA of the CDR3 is TGTGCCATCAGTGAACTAGATACGCAGTATTTT. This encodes CAISELDTQYF.

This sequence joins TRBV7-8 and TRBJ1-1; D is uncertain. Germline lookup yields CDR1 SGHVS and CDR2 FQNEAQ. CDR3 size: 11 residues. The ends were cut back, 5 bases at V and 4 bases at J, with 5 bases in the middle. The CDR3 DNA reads TGTGCCAGCAGCCGTTCCACTGAAGCTTTCTTT. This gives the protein CASSRSTEAFF.